This TCR beta chain was documented in a study of long-term antiretroviral therapy in people with HIV. A minimum of one pre-ART and two post-ART PBMC samples existed for each donor. Before DNA extraction, roughly 0.9-11 million cryopreserved PBMC were held in the samples. As for this clone: Its antigen remains unknown.

Study-wide findings and caveats: Following ART, diversity rose but still fell short of transplant donor controls.

V lost 1 base and J lost 9; bases outside the gene matches: 13. Germline-derived CDR1 and CDR2 are SGHRS and YFSETQ. The CDR3 consists of 16 residues. Researchers ran immunoSEQ v3.0 at survey level. Method: immunoSEQ multiplex PCR; TCRdb's copy keeps in-frame clones and lacks some. The sample lists some 30,000 clones, 70% to 90% occurring once. This chain uses TRBV5-1 with TRBJ2-1; 7 bases fit TRBD2. The specimen was unsorted PBMCs, collected 3.3 years after starting antiretroviral therapy. This sequence was found in a man aged 18 to 29 with HIV. CDR3 sequence reads: CASSLTGLGRAIEQFF. CDR3 coding DNA: TGCGCCAGCAGCTTGACCGGTTTGGGGAGGGCTATTGAGCAGTTCTTC. Looking up the rest from reference TRBV5-1 and TRBJ2-1 gives the full variable domain: KAGVTQTPRYLIKTRGQQVTLSCSPISGHRSVSWYQQTPGQGLQFLFEYFSETQRNKGNFPGRFSGRQFSNSRSEMNVSTLELGDSALYLCASSLTGLGRAIEQFFGPGTRLTVL.